These 5 T cell receptor beta chains came from one sample sequenced in a study of blood T cell repertoires in COVID-19. Measured with immunoSEQ multiplex PCR; TCRdb has only the in-frame clones, and not every one. Of over 85,000 clones detected, around 81% appear once; the ten largest clones hold around 3.3%. What was sequenced was peripheral blood. These receptors came from a man between 50 and 59 years old with acute or convalescent COVID-19.

This clone was counted a single time. V and J are TRBV2 and TRBJ1-1; no firm D call. The V end lost 0 bases, the J end lost 0 bases, and 8 bases lay between the germline ends. There are 15 residues in the CDR3. The germline V gene has CDR1 SNHLY and CDR2 FYNNEI. In nucleotides, the CDR3 is TGTGCCAGCAGTGAAGCTCGAGTACTGAACACTGAAGCTTTCTTT. It encodes CASSEARVLNTEAFF.

The J gene is TRBJ1-2, the V gene TRBV27; perhaps TRBD1 as D (5 bases). V lost 2 bases to trimming and J lost 6 bases, with 13 bases between them. Per germline, CDR1 MNHEY and CDR2 SMNVEV (reference sequence). The CDR3 length is 14 residues. CDR3 sequence: CASSLDGKGDGYTF. In nucleotides, the CDR3 is TGTGCCAGCAGTTTAGACGGTAAAGGGGATGGCTACACCTTC.

The V call is TRBV10-3, the J call TRBJ2-5; TRBD2 agrees at 15 bases. This CDR3 comprises 19 residues. CDR1 and CDR2 (germline): ENHRY, SYGVKD. Trimming took 0 bases from V and 6 from J; bases not matched to a gene: 11. Here the CDR3 reads CAISESMGGTSGRRKTQYF. In DNA form, the CDR3 reads TGTGCCATCAGTGAGTCGATGGGAGGGACTAGCGGGAGGAGGAAGACCCAGTACTTC.

V is TRBV6-1 and J is TRBJ1-4; 7 bases fit TRBD1. The J segment lost 5 bases and the V segment lost 4 bases, leaving 10 bases of the junction unmatched. The V gene's germline CDR1 is MNHNS and CDR2 SASEGT. The CDR3 runs 16 residues. CDR3 nucleotide sequence: TGTGCCAGCAGTGCCGGACAGGCCCTCGGGAATGAAAAACTGTTTTTT. Its translation is CASSAGQALGNEKLFF.

The chain is built from TRBV27 and TRBJ2-3; TRBD2 agrees at 7 bases. The V and J ends lost 6 bases and 2 bases, in that order; junction bases with no gene match: 5. The CDR3 covers 14 residues. CDR1 MNHEY and CDR2 SMNVEV come from the germline V gene (reference sequence). The CDR3 coding sequence is TGTGCCAGCAGGTGGGGAGGGGCCACAGATACGCAGTATTTT. Translation: CASRWGGATDTQYF.